This TCR beta chain is drawn from a study of blood T cell repertoires in COVID-19 (dated by TCRdb to 2018 to 2020). In the study overall: Samples covering the acute and convalescent phases of COVID-19 were provided by collaborators in the United States, Italy and Spain. The dataset comprised deeply sampled blood TCRbeta repertoires from subjects exposed to, actively infected with, or recovered from COVID-19. The samples were drawn from the first 160 participants of the ongoing ImmuneRACE study and from more than 1,000 subjects provided by 6 global collaborators. Nearly every sample came with metadata listing a de-identified subject ID, COVID-19 status, age in years and sex. The material from the prospective study consisted of cDNA or gDNA derived from T cells, B-cell-depleted T cells, or PBMCs. Where available, HLA class I and class II types were obtained from metadata supplied by the sample provider rather than from assay-based typing. The repertoires were released in a freely available public database meant as a resource for research on the immune response to SARS-CoV-2.

The collaborating institutions used their own protocols to collect whole blood in K2EDTA tubes. Collaborator samples were shipped for TCRbeta analysis as frozen whole blood, isolated PBMCs, or DNA extracted from either sample type. Trimming costs V 4 bases and J 3 bases, and their ends lie 13 bases apart. The germline V gene encodes CDR1 SGHDT and CDR2 YYEEEE. The CDR3 spans 14 residues, from the cysteine through the phenylalanine. Just the 42-base CDR3 DNA is kept, in frame starting at base 1. TCRbeta CDR3 regions were amplified from genomic DNA by means of the immunoSEQ Assay, a bias-controlled multiplex PCR. For the original study's pipeline: The number of nucleated cells in each sample was estimated from the amplification of reference gene primers within the assay. To quantify the absolute abundance of each unique TCRbeta CDR3 rearrangement, sequence reads were collapsed and filtered. For each sample, productive Simpson clonality was calculated as the square root of Simpson's diversity index over productive rearrangements. TCRdb re-hosts the immuneACCESS table, in-frame sequences only. Its copies lack some clones; in the studies checked, an unresolved V gene accounts for under half of them, and the cause for the rest is not known. V, J and clone size were drawn from that table, and D and trimming were deduced from the DNA. The sample table holds 130,000 to 150,000 clones, of which 80% to 90% were seen once. The ten largest clones take up just over 3% of the sample.

As for this clone: Its recognized antigen is unknown. Base qualities are missing; no much larger clone stands one base away.

Paper-wide results and their limitations: The quantity of clinical and demographic metadata differed by source and by participant and was supplied without curation.

The rearrangement joined TRBV5-6 to TRBJ1-2, with an unclear D gene assignment. Sequencing input: peripheral blood. The clonotype originates from a woman aged 55-69 years with active COVID-19. The CDR3 corresponds to CASSSGSMDYGYTF. The sequence in DNA is TGTGCCAGCAGCAGCGGGTCGATGGACTATGGCTACACCTTC.